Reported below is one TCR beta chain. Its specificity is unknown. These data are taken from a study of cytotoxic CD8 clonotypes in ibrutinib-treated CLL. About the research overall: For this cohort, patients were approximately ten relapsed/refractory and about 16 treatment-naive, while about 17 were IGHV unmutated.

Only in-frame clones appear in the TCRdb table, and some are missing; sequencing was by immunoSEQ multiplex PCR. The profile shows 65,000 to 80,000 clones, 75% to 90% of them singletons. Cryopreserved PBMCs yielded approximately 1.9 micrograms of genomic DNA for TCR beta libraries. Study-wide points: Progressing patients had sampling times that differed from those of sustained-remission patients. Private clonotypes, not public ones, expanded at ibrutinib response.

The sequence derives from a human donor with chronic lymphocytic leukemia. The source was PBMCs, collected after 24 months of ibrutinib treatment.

The CDR3 sequence: CASSQTGPAGNTIYF. The CDR3 nucleotides are TGTGCCAGCAGTCAGACAGGTCCGGCTGGAAACACCATATATTTT. The gene calls are TRBV27 and TRBJ1-3; a weak D match, TRBD1 (6 bases). This CDR3 comprises 15 residues. Germline V CDR1 and CDR2: MNHEY, SMNVEV (reference sequence). Trimming pared 5 bases from V and 2 bases from J, leaving 13 bases between.